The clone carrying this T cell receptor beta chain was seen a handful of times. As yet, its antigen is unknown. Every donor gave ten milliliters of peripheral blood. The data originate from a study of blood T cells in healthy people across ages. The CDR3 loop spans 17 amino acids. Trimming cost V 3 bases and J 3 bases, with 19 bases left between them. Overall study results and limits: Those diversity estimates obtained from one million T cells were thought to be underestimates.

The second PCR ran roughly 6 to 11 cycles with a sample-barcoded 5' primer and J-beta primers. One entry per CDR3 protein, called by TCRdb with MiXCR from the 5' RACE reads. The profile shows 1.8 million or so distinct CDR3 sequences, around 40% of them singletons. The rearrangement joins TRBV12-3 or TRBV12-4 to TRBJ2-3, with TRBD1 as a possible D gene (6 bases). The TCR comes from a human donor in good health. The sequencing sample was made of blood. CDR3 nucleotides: TGTGCCAGCAGTTTCGGGACAATCGCCGATTCGACAGATACGCAGTATTTT. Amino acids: CASSFGTIADSTDTQYF.